This T cell receptor beta chain was captured by sequencing in a study of cytomegalovirus exposure and HLA in healthy donors. The study, taken as a whole, reports: 87-base-pair reads could not separate some V segments, including TRBV6-2 and TRBV6-3.

Comment on this clone: Its antigen remains unidentified.

CDR3 length equals 19 residues. V lost 0 bases to trimming and J lost 1 base; unmatched junction nucleotides: 9. CDR1 MGHRA and CDR2 YSYEKL come from the germline V gene. A multiplex PCR was run with 60 Vbeta primers and 13 Jbeta primers. Assay: immunoSEQ multiplex PCR; the TCRdb copy retains only in-frame clones and omits some. The table has about 120,000 clones, around 75% seen once. This sequence was found in a woman between 18 and 29 years old in good health and CMV-seronegative. Sequencing was carried out using PBMCs. V is TRBV4-1 and J is TRBJ2-3; 11 bases line up with TRBD2. The CDR3 sequence is CASSQDLTKLAGGTDTQYF. In DNA form, the CDR3 reads TGCGCCAGCAGCCAAGATCTCACCAAACTAGCGGGGGGCACAGATACGCAGTATTTT.